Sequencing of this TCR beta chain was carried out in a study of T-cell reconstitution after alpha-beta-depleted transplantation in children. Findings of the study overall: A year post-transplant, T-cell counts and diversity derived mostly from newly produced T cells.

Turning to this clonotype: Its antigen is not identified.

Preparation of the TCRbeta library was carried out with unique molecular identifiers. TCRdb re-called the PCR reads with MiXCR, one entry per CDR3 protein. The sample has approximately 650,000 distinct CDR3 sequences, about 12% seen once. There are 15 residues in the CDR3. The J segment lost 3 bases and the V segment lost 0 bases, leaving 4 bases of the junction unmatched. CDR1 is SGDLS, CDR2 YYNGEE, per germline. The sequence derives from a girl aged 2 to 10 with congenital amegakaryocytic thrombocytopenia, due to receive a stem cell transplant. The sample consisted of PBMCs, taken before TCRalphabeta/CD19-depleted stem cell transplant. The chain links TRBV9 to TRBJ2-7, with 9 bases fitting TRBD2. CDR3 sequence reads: CASSVAPREGYEQYF. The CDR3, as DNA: TGTGCCAGCAGCGTAGCTCCGCGGGAGGGCTACGAGCAGTACTTC.